Presented here are 5 T cell receptor beta chains from one specimen sequenced in a study of T-cell memory formation after mild COVID-19. TCRdb analysed the 5' RACE reads with MiXCR anew, one entry per CDR3 protein. The data show 150,000 or so distinct CDR3 sequences, 11% seen once. What was sequenced was PBMCs or a T cell subset sorted from them (not recorded which). The source is a man aged 18 to 29 who had mild COVID-19 (a few samples of this study predate the infection). Cell type and time point are not known.

The chain uses TRBV9 and TRBJ2-6, with D tentatively TRBD1 (6 bases). The V gene's germline CDR1 is SGDLS and CDR2 YYNGEE. Trimming cost V 6 bases and J 0 bases, with 13 bases left between them. The length of the CDR3 is 16 residues. The CDR3 nucleotides are TGTGCCAGCACCCTGACAGGTGGCTCTGGGGCCAACGTCCTGACTTTC. It specifies CASTLTGGSGANVLTF.

This clonotype has ten or more counts. This sequence joins TRBV7-7 and TRBJ2-7; perhaps TRBD2 as D (6 bases). The V gene lost 1 base and the J gene lost 0 bases, with 10 bases spanning the gap. This CDR3 is 15 amino acids long. Germline V lookup: CDR1 SSHAT, CDR2 FNYEAQ (reference sequence). This CDR3 is CASSLGPSVSYEQYF. The CDR3 coding sequence is TGTGCCAGCAGCTTAGGGCCTAGCGTCTCCTACGAGCAGTACTTC.

This clonotype came up a few times. In DNA, the CDR3 is TGTGCCAGCAGCTGGGGGACTAGCGGGGGATCGGATACGCAGTATTTT. Its protein product is CASSWGTSGGSDTQYF. The chain has TRBV7-9 and TRBJ2-3; 14 nucleotides align to TRBD2. The CDR3 has 16 residues. CDR1 and CDR2 from the germline V gene are SEHNR and FQNEAQ (reference sequence). V shed 4 bases and J 6 bases; nucleotides not matched to a gene: 6.

This clonotype was detected a few times. This chain uses TRBV10-3 with TRBJ2-5; maybe TRBD1 (7 bases). Trimming pared 6 bases from V and 3 bases from J, leaving 23 bases between. The CDR3 spans 17 residues. The germline gives CDR1 ENHRY, CDR2 SYGVKD. In DNA, the CDR3 is TGTGCCATCAGAGCTACTGCGGGACAGCCAAAAGAAGAGACCCAGTACTTC. Amino acid sequence: CAIRATAGQPKEETQYF.

The chain combines TRBV7-2 with TRBJ1-5; no firm D call. CDR3 size: 13 residues. Germline V gene sequence: CDR1 SGHTA, CDR2 FQGNSA. V was shortened by 2 bases and J by 3 bases, with 5 bases between the two germline ends. The CDR3 here is CASSLRSNQPQHF. As DNA, the CDR3 is TGTGCCAGCAGCTTAAGGTCCAATCAGCCCCAGCATTTT.